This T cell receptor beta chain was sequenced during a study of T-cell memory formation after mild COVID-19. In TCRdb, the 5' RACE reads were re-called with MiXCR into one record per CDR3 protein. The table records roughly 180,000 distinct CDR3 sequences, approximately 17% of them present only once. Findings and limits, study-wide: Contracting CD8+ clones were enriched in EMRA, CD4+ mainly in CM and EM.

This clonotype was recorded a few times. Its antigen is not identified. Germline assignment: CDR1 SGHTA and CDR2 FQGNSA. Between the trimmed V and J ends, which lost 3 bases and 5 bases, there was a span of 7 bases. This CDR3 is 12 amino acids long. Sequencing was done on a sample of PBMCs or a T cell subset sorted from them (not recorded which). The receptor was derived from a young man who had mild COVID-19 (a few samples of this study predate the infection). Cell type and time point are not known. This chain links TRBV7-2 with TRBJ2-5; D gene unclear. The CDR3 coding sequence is TGTGCCAGCAGCTTGCCGACGGAGACCCAGTACTTC. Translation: CASSLPTETQYF.